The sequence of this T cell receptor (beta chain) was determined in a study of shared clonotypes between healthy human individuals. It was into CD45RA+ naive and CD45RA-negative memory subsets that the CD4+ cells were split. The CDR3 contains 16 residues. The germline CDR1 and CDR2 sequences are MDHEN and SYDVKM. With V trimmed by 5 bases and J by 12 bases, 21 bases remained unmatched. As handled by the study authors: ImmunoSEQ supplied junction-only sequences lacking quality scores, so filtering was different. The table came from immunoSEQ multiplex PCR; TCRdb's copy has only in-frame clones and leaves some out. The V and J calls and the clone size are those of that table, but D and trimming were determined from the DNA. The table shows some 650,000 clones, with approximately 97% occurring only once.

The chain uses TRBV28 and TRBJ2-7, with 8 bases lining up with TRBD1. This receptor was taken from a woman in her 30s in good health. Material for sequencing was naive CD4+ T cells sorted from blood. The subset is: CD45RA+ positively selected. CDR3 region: CASSLGTGFGFSPGYF. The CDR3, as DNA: TGTGCCAGCAGTCTCGGGACAGGCTTTGGTTTTTCGCCGGGGTACTTC.